The 26 T cell receptor beta chains below all came from one sample that was sequenced in a study of T cells in Graves' hyperthyroidism and ophthalmopathy. There were TCR beta CDR3 regions amplified from RNA transcripts. First-round RT-PCR of the TCR CDR3 relied on the HTBI primer set. TCRdb ran MiXCR on the multiplex PCR reads and lists one entry per CDR3 protein. Here the sample spans approximately 380,000 distinct CDR3 sequences, approximately 20% being singletons. The sequencing sample was made of blood. These receptors were obtained from a woman younger than 30 with Graves' hyperthyroidism.

This sequence joins TRBV6-5 and TRBJ1-5; a weak D match, TRBD1 (5 bases). CDR1 and CDR2 (germline): MNHEY, SVGAGI. This CDR3 has 15 amino acids. The V gene lost 0 bases and the J gene lost 2 bases, with 8 bases spanning the gap. The CDR3 sequence is CASSYSRGGNQPQHF. The CDR3 region has the DNA TGTGCCAGCAGTTACTCGAGAGGGGGCAATCAGCCCCAGCATTTT.

This clonotype has ten or more counts. This chain connects TRBV7-2 to TRBJ1-1; 7 bases match TRBD1. The CDR3 loop spans 14 amino acids. CDR1 SGHTA and CDR2 FQGNSA come from the germline V gene. The J segment lost 6 bases and the V segment lost 5 bases, leaving 9 bases of the junction unmatched. The CDR3 bases are TGTGCCAGCAGCCACAGGGGTGGGATCGCTGAAGCTTTCTTT. Its protein product is CASSHRGGIAEAFF.

This clonotype was counted at least ten times. The rearrangement links TRBV15 to TRBJ1-2, with D uncertain. The CDR3 runs 15 residues. Deletions cut 1 base from V and 5 bases from J, with 14 bases between. Germline CDR1 and CDR2: LNHNV and YYDKDF (reference sequence). Here the CDR3 reads CATSRGSDGPYGYTF. The CDR3 nucleotides read TGTGCCACCAGCAGAGGAAGCGACGGACCTTATGGCTACACCTTC.

In its sample, this clonotype was seen many times. The gene calls are TRBV10-3 and TRBJ2-6; tentatively, D is TRBD2 (5 bases). The germline V gene encodes CDR1 ENHRY and CDR2 SYGVKD. This CDR3 comprises 14 residues. Trimming left V 6 bases short and J 0 bases short, with 6 bases between. CDR3: CAISRDSGANVLTF. The CDR3 nucleotides are TGTGCCATCAGCCGGGACTCTGGGGCCAACGTCCTGACTTTC.

This clonotype was detected a few times. This chain links TRBV30 with TRBJ1-5; D is perhaps TRBD1 (6 bases). CDR1 and CDR2 (germline): GTSNPN, SVGIG (reference sequence). Trimming shortened V by 0 bases and J by 6 bases, and 18 bases separated the two germline ends. The CDR3 spans 16 residues. CDR3 DNA sequence: TGTGCCTGGAGTGTCTGGGGGCGCCCCTATGGTCAGCCCCAGCATTTT. Translated: CAWSVWGRPYGQPQHF.

The table lists this clonotype with many counts. CDR3: CASSDVFGNQPQHF. The CDR3 DNA reads as TGTGCCAGCAGTGATGTCTTTGGTAATCAGCCCCAGCATTTT. The chain uses TRBV2 and TRBJ1-5; D gene uncertain. CDR3 size: 14 residues. V dropped 3 bases and J dropped 4 bases, with 10 bases sitting between them. Germline CDR1 reads SNHLY; CDR2 reads FYNNEI.

The table lists this clonotype with a few counts. The V call is TRBV24-1, the J call TRBJ2-5, with D hard to call. Germline V lookup: CDR1 KGHDR, CDR2 SFDVKD. CDR3 size: 16 residues. V lost 0 bases and J 4 bases, leaving 14 bases between the germline ends. Here the CDR3 DNA reads TGTGCCACCAGTGATTTGAAGGAAGGGTTGGGAGAGACCCAGTACTTC. Translating gives CATSDLKEGLGETQYF.

In this sample, this clonotype turned up many times. The chain employs TRBV15 and TRBJ1-2; D is undetermined. V gave up 6 bases and J gave up 8 bases, with 16 bases separating them. This CDR3 has 13 residues. CDR1 LNHNV and CDR2 YYDKDF come from the germline V gene (reference sequence). CDR3 sequence: CATSPSTLGGYTF. CDR3 sequence (DNA): TGTGCCACCAGTCCCTCGACCCTGGGAGGCTACACCTTC.

This clonotype was seen repeatedly, ten times or more. The V call is TRBV6-1, the J call TRBJ1-2, with D unresolved. Germline V gene lookup returns CDR1 MNHNS and CDR2 SASEGT. CDR3 length: 13 amino acids. Trimming left V 5 bases short and J 5 bases short, with 12 bases between. The CDR3 spells CASSPITAYGYTF. CDR3 DNA: TGTGCCAGCAGTCCAATTACAGCGTATGGCTACACCTTC.

The chain is built from TRBV9 and TRBJ1-3, with D unclear. This CDR3 has 16 residues. The V gene's germline CDR1 is SGDLS and CDR2 YYNGEE. V lost 3 bases, J lost 0 bases, and 13 bases lay in between. Here the CDR3 DNA reads TGTGCCAGCAGCGACCAACAGTTTTACTCTGGAAACACCATATATTTT. This sequence encodes CASSDQQFYSGNTIYF. Full variable domain (remainder filled in from reference TRBV9 and TRBJ1-3): DSGVTQTPKHLITATGQRVTLRCSPRSGDLSVYWYQQSLDQGLQFLIQYYNGEERAKGNILERFSAQQFPDLHSELNLSSLELGDSALYFCASSDQQFYSGNTIYFGEGSWLTVV.

About this clonotype itself: A much larger clone lies one base from this, so it may be a read error. This sequence joins TRBV12-3 or TRBV12-4 and TRBJ1-5, with a tentative D call TRBD1 (6 bases). There are 17 residues in the CDR3. The CDR3 loop reads CVSSRRQGPYSNQPQHF. DNA of the CDR3: TGTGTCAGCAGCCGGAGGCAGGGGCCATATAGCAATCAGCCCCAGCATTTT.

Ten or more counts support this clonotype. The chain employs TRBV11-2 and TRBJ1-2, with D unresolved. This CDR3 is built from 17 residues. The germline V gene encodes CDR1 SGHAT and CDR2 FQNNGV. Trimming shortened V by 9 bases and J by 2 bases, and 25 bases separated the two germline ends. CDR3 protein: CARRNSRASGRNYGYTF. For the CDR3, the DNA is TGTGCCAGAAGGAACAGCCGAGCGTCGGGCAGAAACTATGGCTACACCTTC.

V gene TRBV15 combines with J gene TRBJ2-2; the match to TRBD1 covers 10 bases. Germline trimming cut 7 bases from V and 6 bases from J; bases unmatched to any gene: 8. Looked up from germline, CDR1 is LNHNV and CDR2 is YYDKDF (reference sequence). The CDR3 has 15 amino acids. CDR3 DNA sequence: TGTGCCACCACTCCCGGGACAGGGGCCCCCGGGGAGCTGTTTTTT. This codes for CATTPGTGAPGELFF.

This clonotype was detected ten times or more. The chain joins TRBV7-8 to TRBJ2-7, with 7 bases that match TRBD2. Germline V CDR1 and CDR2: SGHVS, FQNEAQ. The CDR3 extends over 14 amino acids. V was pared by 5 bases and J by 2 bases, with 6 bases of the junction left unmatched. CDR3 bases: TGTGCCAGCAGCGGTCGGGGGGTTACCTACGAGCAGTACTTC. It codes for CASSGRGVTYEQYF.

In its sample, this clonotype was seen many times. The chain couples TRBV6-1 to TRBJ1-1; D uncertain. CDR1 MNHNS and CDR2 SASEGT come from the germline V gene. The CDR3 is made up of 13 amino acids. V was pared by 6 bases and J by 3 bases, with 11 bases between. CDR3 coding DNA: TGTGCCAGCAGCCGAACCTTTGACACTGAAGCTTTCTTT. Translation: CASSRTFDTEAFF.

This clonotype appeared many times. This chain joins TRBV30 and TRBJ1-5; 7 bases match TRBD1. The CDR3 has 13 amino acids. Germline V gives CDR1 GTSNPN, CDR2 SVGIG (reference sequence). V was clipped by 1 base and J by 6 bases; unmatched bases: 3. DNA for the CDR3: TGTGCCTGGAGTGGTACAGGGGTTCAGCCCCAGCATTTT. This translates into CAWSGTGVQPQHF.

The chain uses TRBV27 and TRBJ2-3, with 7 bases lining up with TRBD2. The CDR3 spans 16 residues. Germline V gene data show CDR1 as MNHEY and CDR2 as SMNVEV (reference sequence). V lost 6 bases to trimming and J lost 2 bases; unmatched junction nucleotides: 11. CDR3 sequence reads: CASSHYSGGFTDTQYF. CDR3 DNA sequence: TGTGCCAGCAGCCATTATTCGGGGGGATTCACAGATACGCAGTATTTT.

This clonotype was picked up many times. This rearrangement joins TRBV13 to TRBJ1-1; a weak D match, TRBD1 (5 bases). V was pared by 4 bases and J by 0 bases, with 9 bases between. This CDR3 is 14 amino acids long. Germline loops: CDR1 PRHDT, CDR2 FYEKMQ (reference sequence). CDR3 sequence: CASSSKGMNTEAFF. The CDR3 nucleotides are TGTGCCAGCAGCTCAAAGGGGATGAACACTGAAGCTTTCTTT. Combining the CDR3 with reference TRBV13 and TRBJ1-1 gives the whole variable domain AAGVIQSPRHLIKEKRETATLKCYPIPRHDTVYWYQQGPGQDPQFLISFYEKMQSDKGSIPDRFSAQQFSDYHSELNMSSLELGDSALYFCASSSKGMNTEAFFGQGTRLTVV.

This clonotype was seen only a few times. This rearrangement joins TRBV30 to TRBJ2-2, with D hard to call. The CDR3 has 13 residues. Germline-derived CDR1 and CDR2 are GTSNPN and SVGIG (reference sequence). V lost 2 bases to trimming and J lost 6 bases, with 10 bases between them. Here the CDR3 reads CAWSSKPPGELFF. The CDR3 DNA sequence: TGTGCCTGGAGTAGTAAGCCCCCCGGGGAGCTGTTTTTT.

This clonotype was picked up many times. The V call is TRBV9, the J call TRBJ2-7; no firm D call. V gave up 0 bases and J gave up 3 bases, with 10 bases separating them. Germline V lookup: CDR1 SGDLS, CDR2 YYNGEE. This CDR3 contains 14 residues. In DNA form, the CDR3 reads TGTGCCAGCAGCGTAGAGTCCCGAGGCTACGAGCAGTACTTC. Protein product: CASSVESRGYEQYF.

On this clonotype: This sequence may be a read error, since a much larger clone differs from it by one base. The conserved closing phenylalanine or tryptophan is absent in this CDR3, likely reflecting a read error. The chain couples TRBV28 to TRBJ1-3; D may be TRBD1 (6 bases). Germline V lookup: CDR1 MDHEN, CDR2 SYDVKM. The CDR3 has 16 residues. Trimming took 3 bases from V and 1 from J, leaving 13 bases between them. CDR3 coding DNA: TGTGCCAGCAGTTTGACACGCGGGACATCTGGAAACACCATATATGTT. This gives the protein CASSLTRGTSGNTIYV.

At least ten counts were recorded for this clonotype. The chain joins TRBV29-1 to TRBJ1-1; D gene unclear. V shed 0 bases and J shed 2 bases, with 13 bases lying between them. This CDR3 contains 15 residues. Germline lookup yields CDR1 SQVTM and CDR2 ANQGSEA. This CDR3 reads CSVEDRWSTNTEAFF. DNA for the CDR3: TGCAGCGTTGAAGATCGATGGTCTACTAACACTGAAGCTTTCTTT.

There are many counts of this clonotype. The gene calls are TRBV2 and TRBJ1-5; D unresolved. Germline V lookup: CDR1 SNHLY, CDR2 FYNNEI. CDR3 length: 12 residues. Trimming took off 3 bases at V and 8 bases at J, with 8 bases between the two ends. The CDR3 DNA sequence: TGTGCCAGCAGTGAGTGGGAGAAGCCCCAGCATTTT. It yields the protein CASSEWEKPQHF.

This clonotype was detected many times. The V call is TRBV10-3, the J call TRBJ1-2; TRBD1 matches 8 bases. Germline V gives CDR1 ENHRY, CDR2 SYGVKD. The CDR3 runs 16 residues. The junction had 12 bases not matched to a gene; V was cut back by 3 bases and J by 6 bases. Here the CDR3 reads CAISDSAGTGIDGYTF. The CDR3 DNA reads as TGTGCCATCAGTGATTCCGCCGGGACAGGCATTGATGGCTACACCTTC.

Comment on this clonotype: With a much larger clone just one base away, this may be a read error. The V and J genes are TRBV5-1 and TRBJ2-2; 8 bases match TRBD1. Germline loops: CDR1 SGHRS, CDR2 YFSETQ. The CDR3 contains 15 residues. CDR3 DNA sequence: TGCGCCAGCAGCTTGTCACAGGGGGGTACCGGGGAGCTGTGTTTT. It encodes CASSLSQGGTGELCF. Variable domain in full (rest from reference TRBV5-1 and TRBJ2-2): KAGVTQTPRYLIKTRGQQVTLSCSPISGHRSVSWYQQTPGQGLQFLFEYFSETQRNKGNFPGRFSGRQFSNSRSEMNVSTLELGDSALYLCASSLSQGGTGELCFGEGSRLTVL.

There are many counts of this clonotype. The V call is TRBV6-9, the J call TRBJ2-5, with 8 positions matching TRBD2. The ends lost 10 bases at V and 2 bases at J; junction bases unmatched: 15. Germline values: CDR1 MNHGY, CDR2 SVAAGI. The CDR3 extends over 16 amino acids. The CDR3 DNA is TGTGCCACCGAACCAGGGACTAGGAGTAGGCAAGAGACCCAGTACTTC. Translation gives CATEPGTRSRQETQYF.